This note documents a single T cell receptor beta chain sequence. What this receptor recognizes is not known. For each CD8+ T cell subset, flow sorting was done in triplicate, and around 300,000 cells per subset went directly into RLT lysis buffer. Naive CD8+ T cells were defined stringently as CD45RO-CCR7+CD27+CD95- to exclude memory contaminants. Peripheral blood mononuclear cells were isolated from buffy coats using standard density gradient centrifugation. Naive CXCR3-negative and CXCR3-positive CD8+ T cells were flow-sorted using a FACSAria III. An RNeasy Mini Kit was used to extract total RNA from the sorted cells. These data are taken from a study of CXCR3-negative and CXCR3-positive naive CD8 T cells (dated by TCRdb to between 2018 and 2021). Concerning the study at large: In total, about 135 million TRB reads were obtained, or roughly 1.5 +/- 0.3 million reads per library. Diversity and physicochemical repertoire analyses covered roughly eleven donors pooled from two independent experiments. Naive subsets from several donors and memory cells from 3 donors were included in the TRBV-TRBJ cluster analysis.

Sequencing took place on a NextSeq 550. The Human TCR Profiling Kit (MiLaboratory) was used to make UMI-labeled 5' RACE TRB cDNA libraries. cDNA synthesis used the entire amount of extracted RNA, and PCR amplification then used the entire amount of cDNA produced. Libraries were prepared in parallel with an identical number of PCR cycles. For the original study's pipeline: With a requirement of at least two reads per UMI, MIGEC and MiXCR extracted about 50,000 +/- 10,000 unique UMI-labeled TRB cDNA molecules per library. On average, roughly 40,000 +/- 10,000 functional in-frame TRB CDR3 nucleotide clonotypes lacking stop codons were found per library. Diversity metrics, including normalized Shannon-Wiener and Chao1, were computed in VDJtools after downsampling to 5000 UMI-labeled TRB molecules per sample. For the central five CDR3 residues, VDJtools calculated physicochemical properties weighted by clonotype size, namely interaction energy, strength, volume and Kidera factor 4. Each entry corresponds to one CDR3 protein sequence from reads that TCRdb reprocessed, and DNA is not given. The V and J calls shown here were made by TCRdb, not taken from the authors' results. The sample's table lists a count of over 80,000 distinct CDR3 sequences. The ten largest clones add up to around 1.5% of the sample.

From the cysteine through the phenylalanine, the CDR3 covers 15 amino acids. Only the protein is available. According to the germline V gene, CDR1 reads LGHNA and CDR2 reads YNFKEQ. Broader findings and caveats from the paper: Freshly isolated PBMCs were used for most assays because CXCR3 expression went down partially after cryopreservation. TRB CDR3s from CXCR3-positive naive cells showed higher hydrophobicity (lower Kidera factor 4), lower energy, and higher strength and volume indices than CXCR3-negative naive cells. Both naive subsets had comparably high repertoire diversity, while memory CD8+ T cells had much lower repertoire diversity. Because surface CD5, which is linked to self-reactivity in mice, was comparable between the naive subsets, TCR interaction strength was also inferred from the physicochemical properties of TRB CDR3s. Naive CXCR3-negative and CXCR3-positive cells from the same donor showed similar TRBV-TRBJ usage, whereas memory cells showed distinct patterns.

This TCR came from a human donor in good health. Some clones in this sample may be carry-over from other donors' samples. The specimen sequenced was naive CXCR3- CD8+ T cells from blood. The label giving this sample's cell subset or site can be read as: CD45RO-CCR7+CD27+CD95- naive CD8+ T cells lacking CXCR3 (TNR3-). Recombination connected TRBV4-2 to TRBJ1-1; absent DNA, TCRdb's TRBD1 call cannot be checked. Here the CDR3 is given as CASSQGALVNTEAFF.